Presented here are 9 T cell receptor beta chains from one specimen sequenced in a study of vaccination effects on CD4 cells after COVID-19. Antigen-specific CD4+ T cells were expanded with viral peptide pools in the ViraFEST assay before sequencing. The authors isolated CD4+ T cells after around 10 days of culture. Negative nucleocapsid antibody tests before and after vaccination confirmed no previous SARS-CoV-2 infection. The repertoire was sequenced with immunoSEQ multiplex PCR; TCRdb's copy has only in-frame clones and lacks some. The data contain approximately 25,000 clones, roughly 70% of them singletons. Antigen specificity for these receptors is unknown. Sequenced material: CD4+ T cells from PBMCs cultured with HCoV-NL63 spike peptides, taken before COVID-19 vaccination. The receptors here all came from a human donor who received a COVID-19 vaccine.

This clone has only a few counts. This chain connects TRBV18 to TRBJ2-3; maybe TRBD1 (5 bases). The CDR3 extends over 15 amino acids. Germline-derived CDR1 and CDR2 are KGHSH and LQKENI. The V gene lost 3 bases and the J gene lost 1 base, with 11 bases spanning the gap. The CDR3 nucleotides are TGTGCCAGCTCACCTTTCAGGGTAGGCACAGATACGCAGTATTTT. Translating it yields CASSPFRVGTDTQYF.

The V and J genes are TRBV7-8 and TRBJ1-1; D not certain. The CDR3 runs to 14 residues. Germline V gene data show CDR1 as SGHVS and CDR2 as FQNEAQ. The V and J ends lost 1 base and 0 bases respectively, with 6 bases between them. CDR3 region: CASSLGLMNTEAFF. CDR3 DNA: TGTGCCAGCAGCTTAGGTCTGATGAACACTGAAGCTTTCTTT.

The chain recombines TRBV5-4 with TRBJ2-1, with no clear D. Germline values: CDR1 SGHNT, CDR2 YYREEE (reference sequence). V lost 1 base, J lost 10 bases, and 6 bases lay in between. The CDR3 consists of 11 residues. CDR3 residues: CASSLYSEQFF. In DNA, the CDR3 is TGTGCCAGCAGCTTGTACAGCGAGCAGTTCTTC.

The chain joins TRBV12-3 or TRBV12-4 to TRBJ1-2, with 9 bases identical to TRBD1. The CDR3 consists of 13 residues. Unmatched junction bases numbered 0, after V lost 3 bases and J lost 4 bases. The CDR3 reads CASSLTGGYGYTF. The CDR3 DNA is TGTGCCAGCAGTTTGACAGGGGGCTATGGCTACACCTTC.

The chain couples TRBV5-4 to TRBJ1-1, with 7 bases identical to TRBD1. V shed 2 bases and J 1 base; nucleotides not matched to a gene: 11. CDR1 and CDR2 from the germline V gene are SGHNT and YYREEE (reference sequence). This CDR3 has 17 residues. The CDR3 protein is CASSFRGQARKNTEAFF. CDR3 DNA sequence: TGTGCCAGCAGCTTTCGAGGACAGGCCCGTAAGAACACTGAAGCTTTCTTT.

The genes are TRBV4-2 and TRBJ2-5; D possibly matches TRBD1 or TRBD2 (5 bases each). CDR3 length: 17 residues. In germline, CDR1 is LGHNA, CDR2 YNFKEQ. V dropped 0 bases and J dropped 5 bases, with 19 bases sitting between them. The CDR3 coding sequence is TGTGCCAGCAGCCAAGACGCTTCGGGGCGGACCCGGGAGACCCAGTACTTC. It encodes CASSQDASGRTRETQYF.

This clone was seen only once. The CDR3 here is CASSIGDGMNTEAFF. The CDR3 nucleotides are TGCGCCAGCAGCATAGGGGACGGTATGAACACTGAAGCTTTCTTT. The chain has TRBV5-1 and TRBJ1-1, with a tentative D call TRBD1 (5 bases). CDR3 length: 15 amino acids. CDR1 and CDR2 (germline): SGHRS, YFSETQ. V lost 4 bases and J 0 bases, leaving 13 bases between the germline ends.

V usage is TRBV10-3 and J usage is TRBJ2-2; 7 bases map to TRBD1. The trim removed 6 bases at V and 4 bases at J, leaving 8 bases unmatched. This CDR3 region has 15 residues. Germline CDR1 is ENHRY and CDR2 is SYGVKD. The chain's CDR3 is CAIRIRDSPTGELFF. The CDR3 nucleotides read TGTGCCATCAGGATACGGGACAGCCCCACCGGGGAGCTGTTTTTT.

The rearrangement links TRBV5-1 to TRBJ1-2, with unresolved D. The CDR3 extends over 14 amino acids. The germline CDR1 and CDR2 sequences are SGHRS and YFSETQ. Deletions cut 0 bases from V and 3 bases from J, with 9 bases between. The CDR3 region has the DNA TGCGCCAGCAGCTTGGACGGCGGGGACTATGGCTACACCTTC. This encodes CASSLDGGDYGYTF.